One sample yielded the 19 T cell receptor beta chains listed below, sequenced in a study of cytomegalovirus exposure and HLA in healthy donors. PCR primers comprised 60 Vbeta and 13 Jbeta primers. Generated by immunoSEQ multiplex PCR, the TCRdb table keeps only in-frame clones and is missing some. Among more than 150,000 clones listed, over 80% were seen once. Source material: PBMCs. The origin of the receptors is a man in his fifties or sixties in good health and CMV-seronegative.

The J gene is TRBJ1-2, the V gene TRBV30; D is uncertain. The CDR3 is 13 residues long. The germline gives CDR1 GTSNPN, CDR2 SVGIG (reference sequence). Trimming shortened V by 4 bases and J by 7 bases, and 16 bases separated the two germline ends. CDR3 in DNA: TGTGCCTGGAAGTTTGCGGGCGGCGGTGGCTACACCTTC. It yields the protein CAWKFAGGGGYTF.

CDR3 loop: CASSSDRGQTEAFF. The CDR3 DNA is TGTGCCAGCAGCTCCGACAGGGGGCAGACTGAAGCTTTCTTT. The rearrangement joins TRBV6-5 to TRBJ1-1; 10 positions agree with TRBD1. The CDR3 has 14 amino acids. Trimming at V came to 6 bases and at J to 5 bases, leaving 6 bases not matched to a gene. CDR1 is MNHEY, CDR2 SVGAGI, per germline.

This sequence joins TRBV19 and TRBJ2-3; D gene uncertain. Germline V lookup: CDR1 LNHDA, CDR2 SQIVND (reference sequence). CDR3 length: 15 residues. The germline V and J ends were trimmed by 3 bases and 0 bases, with 10 bases remaining between them. The CDR3 sequence: CASSIIPTSTDTQYF. The CDR3 DNA reads TGTGCCAGTAGTATTATCCCGACTAGCACAGATACGCAGTATTTT.

The chain recombines TRBV6-6 with TRBJ2-7, with 8 positions matching TRBD1. The CDR3 has 14 amino acids. The V gene end was trimmed by 2 bases and the J gene end by 2 bases; junction bases not matched to a gene: 2. Germline V gives CDR1 MNHNY, CDR2 SVGAGI (reference sequence). The CDR3 loop reads CASSYLQGAYEQYF. As DNA, the CDR3 is TGTGCCAGCAGTTACCTACAGGGGGCCTACGAGCAGTACTTC.

The chain joins TRBV9 to TRBJ2-7; D is possibly TRBD2 (6 bases). The CDR3 extends over 16 amino acids. Germline CDR1 SGDLS, CDR2 YYNGEE. Trimming shortened V by 3 bases and J by 1 base, and 17 bases separated the two germline ends. CDR3 nucleotide sequence: TGTGCCAGCAGCGAGACGGGGACTTCGTTTTCCTACGAGCAGTACTTC. Its protein is CASSETGTSFSYEQYF.

This chain links TRBV9 with TRBJ2-7; 7 bases agree with TRBD2. CDR3 length equals 14 residues. Germline loops: CDR1 SGDLS, CDR2 YYNGEE. V lost 0 bases to trimming and J lost 4 bases; unmatched junction nucleotides: 4. The CDR3 sequence: CASSVGGSRYEQYF. The CDR3 DNA is TGTGCCAGCAGCGTAGGCGGGAGCAGGTACGAGCAGTACTTC.

V gene TRBV7-9 combines with J gene TRBJ2-2; 10 nucleotides align to TRBD2. The CDR3 runs to 14 residues. Trimming at V came to 0 bases and at J to 9 bases, leaving 1 base not matched to a gene. The germline gives CDR1 SEHNR, CDR2 FQNEAQ (reference sequence). CDR3 protein: CASSLATSGWELFF. The CDR3 nucleotides are TGTGCCAGCAGCTTAGCGACTAGCGGGTGGGAGCTGTTTTTT.

The chain has TRBV19 and TRBJ1-1; 9 nucleotides align to TRBD1. The CDR3 has 15 amino acids. V trimming: 2 bases; J trimming: 3 bases; junction bases outside the gene matches: 4. Germline V gene lookup returns CDR1 LNHDA and CDR2 SQIVND (reference sequence). The CDR3 sequence: CASSIYRGRDTEAFF. The CDR3 nucleotides read TGTGCCAGTAGTATATACAGGGGGCGAGACACTGAAGCTTTCTTT.

V gene TRBV7-3 combines with J gene TRBJ2-3; perhaps TRBD1 as D (6 bases). V lost 5 bases to trimming and J lost 3 bases, with 18 bases between them. The CDR3 extends over 16 amino acids. Germline CDR1 is SGHTA and CDR2 is FQGTGA. CDR3 bases: TGTGCCAGCAGCCGCTTCCCGGGGCAGGGGACAGATACGCAGTATTTT. Protein product: CASSRFPGQGTDTQYF.

The V gene is TRBV12-5, the J gene TRBJ2-3; 8 bases fit TRBD2. Germline CDR1 and CDR2: LGHNT and FRNRAP. The CDR3 is 16 residues long. V was clipped by 1 base and J by 6 bases; unmatched bases: 9. The CDR3 is CASGLALQAGVDTQYF. DNA of the CDR3: TGTGCTAGTGGTTTGGCACTTCAAGCGGGAGTCGATACGCAGTATTTT. The full variable domain, its missing parts supplied by reference TRBV12-5 and TRBJ2-3, is DARVTQTPRHKVTEMGQEVTMRCQPILGHNTVFWYRQTMMQGLELLAYFRNRAPLDDSGMPKDRFSAEMPDATLATLKIQPSEPRDSAVYFCASGLALQAGVDTQYFGPGTRLTVL.

The V and J genes are TRBV19 and TRBJ1-4, with D possibly TRBD1 on 5 matching bases. This CDR3 is built from 17 residues. Germline-derived CDR1 and CDR2 are LNHDA and SQIVND (reference sequence). The V and J ends lost 3 bases and 0 bases respectively, with 14 bases between them. Here the CDR3 DNA reads TGTGCCAGTAGTATCGGCAGGGCAATTACAACTAATGAAAAACTGTTTTTT. Amino acids: CASSIGRAITTNEKLFF. The whole variable domain, remainder taken from reference TRBV19 and TRBJ1-4, is DGGITQSPKYLFRKEGQNVTLSCEQNLNHDAMYWYRQDPGQGLRLIYYSQIVNDFQKGDIAEGYSVSREKKESFPLTVTSAQKNPTAFYLCASSIGRAITTNEKLFFGSGTQLSVL.

The rearrangement links TRBV11-2 to TRBJ2-1; TRBD1 matches at 8 bases. The J segment lost 4 bases and the V segment lost 5 bases, leaving 4 bases of the junction unmatched. The CDR3 is 14 amino acids. The germline gives CDR1 SGHAT, CDR2 FQNNGV. The CDR3 DNA reads as TGTGCCAGCAGCACCGGACAGGGATACAATGAGCAGTTCTTC. Translated: CASSTGQGYNEQFF.

The rearrangement joins TRBV6-5 to TRBJ2-5, with D possibly TRBD2 on 5 matching bases. V gave up 6 bases and J gave up 5 bases, with 13 bases separating them. CDR1 MNHEY and CDR2 SVGAGI come from the germline V gene. This CDR3 is built from 13 residues. The CDR3 coding sequence is TGTGCCAGCAGCTTTAGGACGGGGGAGACCCAGTACTTC. Protein: CASSFRTGETQYF.

The chain combines TRBV7-9 with TRBJ1-1; D perhaps matches TRBD1 (6 bases). The CDR3 consists of 14 residues. Trimming removed 2 bases from V and 4 bases from J, with 11 bases in between. CDR1 and CDR2 (germline): SEHNR, FQNEAQ (reference sequence). The CDR3 spells CASSLNRAGTEAFF. DNA of the CDR3: TGTGCCAGCAGCTTAAACAGGGCTGGCACTGAAGCTTTCTTT.

As DNA, the CDR3 is TGTGCCAGCAGCCGAGCACAGGGGGCCCAGTACGATCAGCCCCAGCATTTT. Protein sequence: CASSRAQGAQYDQPQHF. The genes are TRBV5-6 and TRBJ1-5, with 9 bases fitting TRBD1. Germline CDR1 reads SGHDT; CDR2 reads YYEEEE. The CDR3 is 17 residues long. V was pared by 4 bases and J by 5 bases, with 13 bases of the junction left unmatched.

J is TRBJ1-5 and V is TRBV28; D call uncertain. Germline-derived CDR1 and CDR2 are MDHEN and SYDVKM. The V and J ends lost 1 base and 2 bases respectively, with 12 bases between them. The CDR3 extends over 16 amino acids. The CDR3, as DNA: TGTGCCAGCAGTTTATCAGGATCCGCTGGCAATCAGCCCCAGCATTTT. Translation: CASSLSGSAGNQPQHF.

This clone is a singleton in its sample. The CDR3 here is CASSDSGGGEQYF. For the CDR3, the DNA is TGTGCCAGCAGTGACTCTGGGGGGGGCGAGCAGTACTTC. V is TRBV2 and J is TRBJ2-5, with 7 bases identical to TRBD2. The J call may be in error: the DNA end matches TRBJ2-7 better. The CDR3 loop spans 13 amino acids. Looked up from germline, CDR1 is SNHLY and CDR2 is FYNNEI.

V is TRBV28 and J is TRBJ2-1; 8 bases match TRBD1. The length of the CDR3 is 16 residues. The V gene's germline CDR1 is MDHEN and CDR2 SYDVKM. V lost 6 bases, J lost 2 bases, and 9 bases stayed unmatched. The DNA of the CDR3 is TGTGCCAGCAGAGAAGGCCGGGACAGGACCTACAATGAGCAGTTCTTC. Protein product: CASREGRDRTYNEQFF.

The chain links TRBV21-1 to TRBJ2-7; TRBD1 is the table's D call and was not checked against the DNA. TRBV21-1 is a known pseudogene. This CDR3 region has 16 residues. In DNA form, the CDR3 reads TGTGCCAGCAGAAAAGTTGGTCAGGGGTTCTCCTACGAGCAGTACTTC. Residues: CASRKVGQGFSYEQYF.